This T cell receptor beta chain was identified during a study of Tregs in tolerant kidney transplant recipients. Overall study: Recipients received nonmyeloablative bone marrow transplants from related graft donors, with transient mixed chimerism.

This clone was seen just once. No antigen is known for it. The method was immunoSEQ multiplex PCR; TCRdb's version includes in-frame clones alone and lacks a portion of them. This table has about 77,000 clones, 95% to 98% appearing once. Thawed PBMCs were FACS-sorted into unstimulated CD4+CD25+CD127- regulatory T cells, CD4+CD25- non-regulatory cells, CD4 and CD8 cells. Germline assignment: CDR1 SGHAT and CDR2 FQNNGV. Losses at the gene ends were 5 bases for V and 7 bases for J; bases not matched to a gene: 6. The CDR3 runs 13 residues. Study-wide results and limits: No direct test of biological reproducibility was done here.

Sequenced here: CD4+ T cells from blood, sampled before the transplant. The receptor comes from a human donor who received a combined kidney and bone marrow transplant. The chain carries TRBV11-2 and TRBJ2-5, with TRBD2 identical over 8 bases. This CDR3 is CASSRGGGGTQYF. The CDR3 DNA sequence: TGTGCCAGCAGCCGGGGGGGCGGAGGGACCCAGTACTTC.